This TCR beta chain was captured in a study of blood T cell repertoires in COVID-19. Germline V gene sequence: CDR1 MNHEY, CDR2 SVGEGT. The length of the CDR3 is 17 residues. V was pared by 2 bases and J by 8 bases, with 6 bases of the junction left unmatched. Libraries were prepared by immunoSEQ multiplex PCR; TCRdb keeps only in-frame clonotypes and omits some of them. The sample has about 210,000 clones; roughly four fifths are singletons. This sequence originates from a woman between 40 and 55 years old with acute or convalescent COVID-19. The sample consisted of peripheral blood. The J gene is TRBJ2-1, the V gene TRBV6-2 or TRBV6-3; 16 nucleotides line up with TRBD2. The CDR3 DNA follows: TGTGCCAGCAGTTACCTGGGACTAGCGGGAGGGCCCTATGAGCAGTTCTTC. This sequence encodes CASSYLGLAGGPYEQFF.